This T cell receptor (beta chain) is drawn from a study of blood T cell repertoires in COVID-19. About the research overall: The United States, Italy and Spain provided the acute and convalescent COVID-19 samples. T cells, B-cell-depleted T cells, or PBMCs provided the cDNA or gDNA that served as material.

CDR3 size: 14 residues. Trimming removed 3 bases from V and 4 bases from J; junction bases left unmatched: 2. Germline V gene data show CDR1 as MGHRA and CDR2 as YSYEKL. Original processing notes: Reference gene primer amplification gave estimated nucleated cell counts. The method was immunoSEQ multiplex PCR; TCRdb's version includes in-frame clones alone and lacks a portion of them. That table supplies the V and J calls and clone size; D and trimming were determined from the DNA. Altogether some 33,000 clones are present, 75% to 90% being singletons, with the ten largest covering approximately 7%. The chain is built from TRBV4-1 and TRBJ2-1; the match to TRBD1 covers 8 bases. The TCR was taken from a human donor in a cohort sampled during active COVID-19. Sequences were obtained from peripheral blood. The CDR3 coding sequence is TGCGCCAGCAGCCAGGGACAGGCTTACAATGAGCAGTTCTTC. This encodes CASSQGQAYNEQFF.